The present entry profiles one T cell receptor beta chain with its context. This entry is derived from a study of blood T cell repertoires in COVID-19. About the research overall: Acute and convalescent COVID-19 samples came from the United States, Italy and Spain. The cDNA or gDNA used as material had been derived from T cells, B-cell-depleted T cells, or PBMCs.

Participants' own reports of clinical history determined their cohort assignment. Recovered participants had two consecutive negative NP/OP PCR tests, healthcare professional clearance, or symptom resolution. V lost 2 bases and J lost 6, with 19 bases in between. Germline loops: CDR1 SNHLY, CDR2 FYNNEI. CDR3 length equals 16 residues. TCRdb's table, derived via immunoSEQ multiplex PCR, lists solely in-frame clones and lacks some. The sample shows around 390,000 clones, roughly 89% of them seen only once. Sequences were obtained from PBMCs or T cells enriched from blood (not recorded which). The V call is TRBV2, the J call TRBJ1-2; no definite D call. This receptor was identified in a woman in her 50s who had recovered from COVID-19. CDR3 region: CASSEIGLGRGNGYTF. CDR3 nucleotides: TGTGCCAGCAGTGAAATTGGGTTGGGGAGAGGGAATGGCTACACCTTC.